This T cell receptor beta chain is drawn from a study of PD-L1 blockade in urothelial cancer. On the study more broadly: Blood analysis was done at 3 weeks (second dose) and 6 weeks after treatment began.

Some clones are missing from TCRdb's copy, which holds only in-frame ones; the method was immunoSEQ multiplex PCR. The sample holds about 82,000 clones; 90% are singletons and the top ten take 8.5% to 9.5%. The CDR3 is made up of 16 amino acids. Trimming cost V 5 bases and J 1 base; bases outside gene matches: 3. Germline values: CDR1 SEHNR, CDR2 FQNEAQ (reference sequence). The V call is TRBV7-9, the J call TRBJ2-3, with 13 nucleotides matching TRBD2. The specimen comprised PBMCs, sampled around atezolizumab (anti-PD-L1) treatment. The clonotype originates from a man between 60 and 75 years old with urothelial cancer. CDR3 region: CASSPGTSGGTDTQYF. The CDR3 nucleotides read TGTGCCAGCAGCCCGGGGACTAGCGGGGGCACAGATACGCAGTATTTT.